This entry lists 6 T cell receptor beta chains sequenced from one sample in a study of cytomegalovirus exposure and HLA in healthy donors. Amplification used 60 Vbeta primers and 13 Jbeta primers. Profiled with immunoSEQ multiplex PCR; TCRdb holds only in-frame clones, not every one. This repertoire shows 200,000 to 250,000 clones, 82% found once; its top ten account for about 2.5%. Sequenced: PBMCs. The receptor set was obtained from a woman between 40 and 55 years old in good health and CMV-seronegative.

The chain links TRBV4-2 to TRBJ1-2; TRBD1 matches at 8 bases. V lost 3 bases to trimming and J lost 4 bases; unmatched junction nucleotides: 4. The CDR3 has 14 residues. The germline CDR1 and CDR2 sequences are LGHNA and YNFKEQ. CDR3 in amino acids: CASSQDRVGYGYTF. CDR3 sequence (DNA): TGTGCCAGCAGCCAGGACAGGGTAGGCTATGGCTACACCTTC.

This chain connects TRBV13 to TRBJ2-3, with D possibly being TRBD1 (5 bases). Germline V lookup: CDR1 PRHDT, CDR2 FYEKMQ (reference sequence). The V gene lost 4 bases and the J gene lost 0 bases, with 14 bases spanning the gap. This CDR3 spans 16 amino acids. In nucleotides, the CDR3 is TGTGCCAGCAGCTCAACAGGTTCTCGAAGCACAGATACGCAGTATTTT. It encodes CASSSTGSRSTDTQYF.

This rearrangement joins TRBV5-1 to TRBJ2-3; 10 bases match TRBD2. Germline V CDR1 and CDR2: SGHRS, YFSETQ. Trimming took 7 bases from V and 5 from J; bases not matched to a gene: 4. This CDR3 spans 13 amino acids. The CDR3 DNA reads as TGCGCCAGCGAAGCGGGAGGGAGAGATACGCAGTATTTT. Protein: CASEAGGRDTQYF.

The V and J genes are TRBV7-9 and TRBJ1-2; D call uncertain. V gave up 9 bases and J gave up 1 base, with 12 bases separating them. CDR1 SEHNR and CDR2 FQNEAQ come from the germline V gene (reference sequence). This CDR3 spans 13 amino acids. The CDR3 bases are TGTGCCAGTACTCTATATGATAACTATGGCTACACCTTC. Amino acids: CASTLYDNYGYTF.

The rearrangement links TRBV30 to TRBJ2-5; 8 positions match TRBD1. Trimming cost V 2 bases and J 2 bases; bases outside gene matches: 4. This CDR3 comprises 14 residues. Germline V gene sequence: CDR1 GTSNPN, CDR2 SVGIG (reference sequence). The CDR3 loop reads CAWSSGQGQETQYF. The CDR3 DNA sequence: TGTGCCTGGAGTAGCGGACAGGGACAAGAGACCCAGTACTTC.

This rearrangement joins TRBV9 to TRBJ2-1; TRBD2 matches at 9 bases. V lost 4 bases and J lost 6; bases outside the gene matches: 11. The CDR3 is 16 amino acids. Per germline, CDR1 SGDLS and CDR2 YYNGEE. The CDR3 DNA reads TGTGCCAGCAGCCTAGTGGGGACTAGCCCAGCCAATGAGCAGTTCTTC. The encoded protein is CASSLVGTSPANEQFF.